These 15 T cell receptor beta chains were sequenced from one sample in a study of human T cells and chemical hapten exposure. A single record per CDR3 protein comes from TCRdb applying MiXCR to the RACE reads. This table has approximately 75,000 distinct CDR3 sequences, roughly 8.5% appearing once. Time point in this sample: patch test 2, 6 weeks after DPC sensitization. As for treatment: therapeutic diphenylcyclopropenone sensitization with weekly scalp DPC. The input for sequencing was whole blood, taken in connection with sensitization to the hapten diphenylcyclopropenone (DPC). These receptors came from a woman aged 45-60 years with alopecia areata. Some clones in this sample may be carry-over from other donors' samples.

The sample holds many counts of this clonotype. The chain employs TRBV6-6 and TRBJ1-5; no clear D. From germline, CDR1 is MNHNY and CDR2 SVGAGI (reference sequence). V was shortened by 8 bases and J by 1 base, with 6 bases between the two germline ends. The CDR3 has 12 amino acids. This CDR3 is CASWASNQPQHF. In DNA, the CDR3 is TGTGCCAGCTGGGCGAGCAATCAGCCCCAGCATTTT.

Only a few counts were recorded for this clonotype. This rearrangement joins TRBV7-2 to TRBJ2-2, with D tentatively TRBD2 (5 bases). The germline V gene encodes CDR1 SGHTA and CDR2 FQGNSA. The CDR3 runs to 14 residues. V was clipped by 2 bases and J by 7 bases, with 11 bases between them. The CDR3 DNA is TGTGCCAGCAGCTTACGAGGGTTGAACGGGGAGCTGTTTTTT. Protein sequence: CASSLRGLNGELFF.

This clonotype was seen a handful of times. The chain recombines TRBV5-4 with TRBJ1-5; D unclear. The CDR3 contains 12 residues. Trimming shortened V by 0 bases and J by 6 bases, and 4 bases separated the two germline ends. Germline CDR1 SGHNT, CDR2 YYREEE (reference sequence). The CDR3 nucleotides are TGTGCCAGCAGCTTGGACAGTCAGCCCCAGCATTTT. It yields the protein CASSLDSQPQHF. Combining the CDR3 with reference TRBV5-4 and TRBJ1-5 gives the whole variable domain ETGVTQSPTHLIKTRGQQVTLRCSSQSGHNTVSWYQQALGQGPQFIFQYYREEENGRGNFPPRFSGLQFPNYSSELNVNALELDDSALYLCASSLDSQPQHFGDGTRLSIL.

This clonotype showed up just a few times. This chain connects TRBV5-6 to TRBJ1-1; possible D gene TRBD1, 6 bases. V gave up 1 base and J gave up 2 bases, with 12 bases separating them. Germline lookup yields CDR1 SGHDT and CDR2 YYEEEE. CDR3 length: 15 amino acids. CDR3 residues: CASSLWGHLNTEAFF. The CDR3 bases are TGTGCCAGCAGCTTGTGGGGACATCTCAACACTGAAGCTTTCTTT.

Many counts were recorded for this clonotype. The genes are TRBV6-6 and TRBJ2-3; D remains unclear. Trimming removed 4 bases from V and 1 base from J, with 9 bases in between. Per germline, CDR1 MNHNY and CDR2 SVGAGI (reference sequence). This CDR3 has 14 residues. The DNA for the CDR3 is TGTGCCAGCAGTTTATCCTGGGGCACAGATACGCAGTATTTT. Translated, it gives CASSLSWGTDTQYF.

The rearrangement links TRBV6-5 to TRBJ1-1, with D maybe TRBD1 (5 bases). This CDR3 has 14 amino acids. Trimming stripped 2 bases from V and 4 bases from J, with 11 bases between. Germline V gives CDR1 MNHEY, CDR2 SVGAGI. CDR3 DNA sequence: TGTGCCAGCAGTTACAGGGGAACGGGCACTGAAGCTTTCTTT. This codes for CASSYRGTGTEAFF.

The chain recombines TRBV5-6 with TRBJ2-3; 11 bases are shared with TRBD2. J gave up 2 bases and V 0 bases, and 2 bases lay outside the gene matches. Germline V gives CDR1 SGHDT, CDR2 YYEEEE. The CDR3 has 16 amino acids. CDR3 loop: CASSLGLAGPTDTQYF. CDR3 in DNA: TGTGCCAGCAGCTTGGGACTAGCGGGGCCCACAGATACGCAGTATTTT.

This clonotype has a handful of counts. CDR3 coding DNA: TGTGCCAGCAGACAGACGTCTGGTCAAGGGGCTTTCTTT. Protein sequence: CASRQTSGQGAFF. The chain combines TRBV5-8 with TRBJ1-1; D is unresolved. The CDR3 runs 13 residues. V lost 5 bases and J 11 bases, leaving 19 bases between the germline ends. Germline CDR1 and CDR2: SGHTS and YDEGEE.

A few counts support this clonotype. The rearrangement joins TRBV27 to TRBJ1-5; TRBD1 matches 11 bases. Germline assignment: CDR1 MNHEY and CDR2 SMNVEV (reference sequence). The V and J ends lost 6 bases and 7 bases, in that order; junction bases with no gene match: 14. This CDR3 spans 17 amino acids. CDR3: CASRHATGQGAGQPQHF. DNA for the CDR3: TGTGCCAGCAGACATGCGACCGGACAGGGGGCAGGACAGCCCCAGCATTTT.

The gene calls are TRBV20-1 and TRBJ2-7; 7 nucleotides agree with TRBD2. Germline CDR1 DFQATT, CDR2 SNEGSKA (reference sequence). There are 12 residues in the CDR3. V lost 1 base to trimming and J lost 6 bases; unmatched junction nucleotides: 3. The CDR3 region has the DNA TGCAGTGCTAGAGGTTCGGGGGGCGAGCAGTACTTC. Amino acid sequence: CSARGSGGEQYF.

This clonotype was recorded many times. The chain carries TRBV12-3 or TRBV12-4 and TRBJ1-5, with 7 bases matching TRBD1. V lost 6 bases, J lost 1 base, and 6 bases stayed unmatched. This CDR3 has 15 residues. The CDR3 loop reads CASSKGGGSNQPQHF. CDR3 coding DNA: TGTGCCAGCAGCAAAGGGGGCGGGAGCAATCAGCCCCAGCATTTT.

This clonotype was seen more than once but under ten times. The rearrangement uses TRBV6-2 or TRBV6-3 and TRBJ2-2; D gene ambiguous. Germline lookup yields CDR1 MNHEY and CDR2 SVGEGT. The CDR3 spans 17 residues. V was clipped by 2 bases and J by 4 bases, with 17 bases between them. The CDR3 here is CASSYTPTVVVTGELFF. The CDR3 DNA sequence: TGTGCCAGCAGTTACACCCCCACCGTGGTGGTCACCGGGGAGCTGTTTTTT.

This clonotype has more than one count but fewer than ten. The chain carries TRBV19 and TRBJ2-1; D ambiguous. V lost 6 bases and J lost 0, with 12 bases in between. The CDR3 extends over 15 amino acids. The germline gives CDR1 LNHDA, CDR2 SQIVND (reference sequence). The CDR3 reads CASSKTPSSYNEQFF. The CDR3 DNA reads TGTGCCAGTAGCAAGACCCCTAGCTCCTACAATGAGCAGTTCTTC.

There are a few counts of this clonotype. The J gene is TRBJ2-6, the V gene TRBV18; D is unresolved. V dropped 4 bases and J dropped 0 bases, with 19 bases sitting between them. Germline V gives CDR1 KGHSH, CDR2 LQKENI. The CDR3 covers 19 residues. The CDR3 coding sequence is TGTGCCAGCTCACTTCGGAGCCCCCTAGGAAGCTCTGGGGCCAACGTCCTGACTTTC. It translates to CASSLRSPLGSSGANVLTF.

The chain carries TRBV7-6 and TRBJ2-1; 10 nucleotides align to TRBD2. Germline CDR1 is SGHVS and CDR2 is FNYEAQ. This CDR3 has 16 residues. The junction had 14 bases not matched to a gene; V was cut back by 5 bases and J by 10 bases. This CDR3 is CASSISPGLALGEQFF. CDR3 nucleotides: TGTGCCAGCAGCATATCGCCGGGACTAGCGCTAGGAGAGCAGTTCTTC.